These 25 T cell receptor beta chains were all obtained from the same sample, sequenced in a study of blood T cell repertoires in COVID-19. Profiled with immunoSEQ multiplex PCR; TCRdb holds only in-frame clones, not every one. Here the sample spans around 300,000 clones, 80% to 90% being singletons. Sequenced sample: peripheral blood. The receptors shown here come from a woman between 45 and 65 years old who had recovered from COVID-19.

This clone was found once. The rearrangement joins TRBV27 to TRBJ1-5, with 7 bases that match TRBD1. The CDR3 is 14 amino acids. The junction had 2 bases not matched to a gene; V was cut back by 5 bases and J by 1 base. Germline V gene data show CDR1 as MNHEY and CDR2 as SMNVEV (reference sequence). The CDR3 loop reads CASSTQGSNQPQHF. The DNA of the CDR3 is TGTGCCAGCAGTACACAGGGGAGCAATCAGCCCCAGCATTTT.

The V call is TRBV19, the J call TRBJ1-2; D not certain. This CDR3 region has 14 residues. V lost 3 bases to trimming and J lost 5 bases, with 13 bases between them. Germline values: CDR1 LNHDA, CDR2 SQIVND (reference sequence). As DNA, the CDR3 is TGTGCCAGTAGTATCGAATCCGGGTTTTATGGCTACACCTTC. It codes for CASSIESGFYGYTF. The full variable domain, with the rest looked up from reference TRBV19 and TRBJ1-2, is DGGITQSPKYLFRKEGQNVTLSCEQNLNHDAMYWYRQDPGQGLRLIYYSQIVNDFQKGDIAEGYSVSREKKESFPLTVTSAQKNPTAFYLCASSIESGFYGYTFGSGTRLTVV.

The DNA for the CDR3 is TGTGCCAGCAGTGAAGCATGGGGTCAGGGGGCCCATGGCTACACCTTC. Protein product: CASSEAWGQGAHGYTF. The genes are TRBV6-1 and TRBJ1-2, with TRBD1 identical over 8 bases. Germline loops: CDR1 MNHNS, CDR2 SASEGT. The CDR3 has 16 amino acids. With V trimmed by 0 bases and J by 6 bases, 9 bases remained unmatched.

The chain recombines TRBV2 with TRBJ2-5; 10 bases fit TRBD2. Germline V CDR1 and CDR2: SNHLY, FYNNEI. J gave up 5 bases and V 8 bases, and 11 bases lay outside the gene matches. The CDR3 loop spans 15 amino acids. The CDR3 DNA sequence: TGTGCCAGCGATCCATTTACTAGCGGGACCGAGACCCAGTACTTC. Residues: CASDPFTSGTETQYF.

The table lists this clone with a count of one. V usage is TRBV27 and J usage is TRBJ1-2; 10 bases map to TRBD1. This CDR3 region has 15 residues. Germline loops: CDR1 MNHEY, CDR2 SMNVEV (reference sequence). V dropped 3 bases and J dropped 3; count of bases not matched to a gene: 4. CDR3 DNA sequence: TGTGCCAGCAGTTTGACAGGGGGCGAGTACTATGGCTACACCTTC. Encoded protein: CASSLTGGEYYGYTF.

The chain uses TRBV4-1 and TRBJ2-6; 8 bases are a match to TRBD2. The germline V gene encodes CDR1 MGHRA and CDR2 YSYEKL. V was pared by 0 bases and J by 0 bases, with 7 bases of the junction left unmatched. The CDR3 covers 19 residues. For the CDR3, the DNA is TGCGCCAGCAGCCAAGATGGGAGCGGGAGCGCCTCTGGGGCCAACGTCCTGACTTTC. It codes for CASSQDGSGSASGANVLTF.

The gene calls are TRBV6-1 and TRBJ1-6, with D maybe TRBD1 (6 bases). This CDR3 is 17 amino acids long. CDR1 MNHNS and CDR2 SASEGT come from the germline V gene. V was trimmed by 0 bases and J by 10 bases, leaving 19 bases between them. The CDR3, as DNA: TGTGCCAGCAGTGAAGCGCGTCGGCAGGGGCTTGTATCACCCCTCCACTTT. Translating gives CASSEARRQGLVSPLHF.

The genes are TRBV19 and TRBJ2-3, with a possible D match to TRBD2 (5 bases). Germline-derived CDR1 and CDR2 are LNHDA and SQIVND (reference sequence). This CDR3 has 17 amino acids. V was trimmed by 3 bases and J by 0 bases, leaving 16 bases between them. CDR3 coding DNA: TGTGCCAGTAGTATGGGATCTAGCTCCAGTAGCACAGATACGCAGTATTTT. Its translation is CASSMGSSSSSTDTQYF.

V gene TRBV4-3 combines with J gene TRBJ2-1, with TRBD2 matching over 10 bases. In germline, CDR1 is LGHNA, CDR2 YSLEER. This CDR3 is built from 16 residues. The ends lost 4 bases at V and 5 bases at J; junction bases unmatched: 8. The CDR3: CASSRIAGGNDNEQFF. In DNA, the CDR3 is TGCGCCAGCAGCCGAATAGCGGGAGGCAACGACAATGAGCAGTTCTTC.

This chain joins TRBV6-2 or TRBV6-3 and TRBJ2-6, with a tentative D call TRBD1 (7 bases). The V gene's germline CDR1 is MNHEY and CDR2 SVGEGT. V was trimmed by 2 bases and J by 2 bases, leaving 13 bases between them. CDR3 size: 17 residues. Here the CDR3 DNA reads TGTGCCAGCAGTTACCAGGGGGGTTCTCCTGGGGCCAACGTCCTGACTTTC. Residues: CASSYQGGSPGANVLTF.

This sequence joins TRBV10-3 and TRBJ2-2; 8 bases are a match to TRBD2. V lost 10 bases, J lost 3 bases, and 10 bases stayed unmatched. The CDR3 is 15 residues long. Germline V gives CDR1 ENHRY, CDR2 SYGVKD. The CDR3 DNA reads TGTGCCACAGGGAGGTCGGGGGGGGACACCGGGGAGCTGTTTTTT. Translated: CATGRSGGDTGELFF.

This rearrangement joins TRBV9 to TRBJ2-2; 7 nucleotides match TRBD2. This CDR3 contains 15 residues. Unmatched junction bases numbered 9, after V lost 3 bases and J lost 7 bases. Germline CDR1 and CDR2: SGDLS and YYNGEE. CDR3: CASSAHGLEGGELFF. Written as DNA, the CDR3 is TGTGCCAGCAGCGCACACGGACTAGAGGGCGGGGAGCTGTTTTTT. The entire variable domain, with the rest obtained from reference TRBV9 and TRBJ2-2, is as follows: DSGVTQTPKHLITATGQRVTLRCSPRSGDLSVYWYQQSLDQGLQFLIQYYNGEERAKGNILERFSAQQFPDLHSELNLSSLELGDSALYFCASSAHGLEGGELFFGEGSRLTVL.

The chain employs TRBV5-1 and TRBJ2-7; 7 bases align to TRBD1. Trimming cost V 6 bases and J 5 bases; bases outside gene matches: 5. Germline CDR1 reads SGHRS; CDR2 reads YFSETQ. The CDR3 is made up of 12 amino acids. CDR3 sequence: CASTPDRDEQYF. In nucleotides, the CDR3 is TGCGCCAGCACCCCAGACAGGGACGAGCAGTACTTC.

The chain couples TRBV6-2 or TRBV6-3 to TRBJ2-7; the match to TRBD2 covers 7 bases. Per germline, CDR1 MNHEY and CDR2 SVGEGT. The CDR3 contains 15 residues. Unmatched junction bases numbered 14, after V lost 6 bases and J lost 6 bases. The CDR3 sequence is CASSFTGGAGIEQYF. The CDR3 nucleotides read TGTGCCAGCAGCTTTACCGGGGGAGCGGGAATCGAGCAGTACTTC.

The CDR3 spells CASSLDLGIAPYEQYF. The CDR3 region has the DNA TGTGCCAGCAGCTTGGATTTAGGTATAGCTCCCTACGAGCAGTACTTC. The V gene is TRBV5-5, the J gene TRBJ2-7; D not certain. CDR3 length: 16 amino acids. Trimming shortened V by 0 bases and J by 2 bases, and 15 bases separated the two germline ends. Germline V lookup: CDR1 SGHKS, CDR2 YYEKEE (reference sequence).

The rearrangement joins TRBV7-2 to TRBJ2-3; TRBD2 matches 12 bases. This CDR3 is built from 17 residues. V trimming: 1 base; J trimming: 6 bases; junction bases outside the gene matches: 8. The germline gives CDR1 SGHTA, CDR2 FQGNSA. The CDR3 region has the DNA TGTGCCAGCAGCTTAGTGCTAGCGGGGGGGCCAGGGGATACGCAGTATTTT. It yields the protein CASSLVLAGGPGDTQYF.

The rearrangement uses TRBV27 and TRBJ1-5; 10 nucleotides agree with TRBD1. V was pared by 6 bases and J by 5 bases, with 1 base of the junction left unmatched. Per germline, CDR1 MNHEY and CDR2 SMNVEV (reference sequence). There are 13 residues in the CDR3. In DNA, the CDR3 is TGTGCCAGCAGGGACAGGGGGGATCAGCCCCAGCATTTT. Translated: CASRDRGDQPQHF.

This chain connects TRBV2 to TRBJ2-5; 8 nucleotides match TRBD2. The CDR3 loop spans 16 amino acids. Germline values: CDR1 SNHLY, CDR2 FYNNEI. V lost 7 bases and J lost 4; bases outside the gene matches: 14. The CDR3 loop is CASNLGGAGGVETQYF. The CDR3 DNA is TGTGCCAGCAACCTCGGAGGGGCGGGAGGTGTAGAGACCCAGTACTTC.

This sequence joins TRBV6-6 and TRBJ2-7; 9 bases map to TRBD1. Germline CDR1 is MNHNY and CDR2 is SVGAGI (reference sequence). V was pared by 5 bases and J by 5 bases, with 10 bases of the junction left unmatched. This CDR3 region has 15 residues. The CDR3 DNA reads TGTGCCAGCAGTGCAAAGGGGACAGGGAACAACGAGCAGTACTTC. It is translated as CASSAKGTGNNEQYF.

The chain carries TRBV4-3 and TRBJ2-1; D may be TRBD2 (5 bases). V lost 1 base to trimming and J lost 1 base, with 8 bases between them. Germline assignment: CDR1 LGHNA and CDR2 YSLEER. The CDR3 is made up of 15 amino acids. The CDR3 DNA sequence: TGCGCCAGCAGCCAAGCGGGATCATCCTACAATGAGCAGTTCTTC. This gives the protein CASSQAGSSYNEQFF.

This chain connects TRBV6-4 to TRBJ1-1; 7 bases fit TRBD1. With 0 bases clipped from V and 1 base from J, the junction kept 2 bases outside the gene matches. The germline gives CDR1 MRHNA, CDR2 SNTAGT. The CDR3 sequence is 15 residues long. The CDR3 sequence is CASSDSGTENTEAFF. The CDR3 DNA reads as TGTGCCAGCAGTGACTCGGGGACAGAGAACACTGAAGCTTTCTTT.

This chain connects TRBV7-9 to TRBJ2-3, with a possible D match to TRBD1 (5 bases). The germline V and J ends were trimmed by 6 bases and 6 bases, with 13 bases remaining between them. CDR1 is SEHNR and CDR2 is FQNEAQ in the germline V gene (reference sequence). The CDR3 contains 13 residues. The CDR3 is CASSSSPGDTQYF. The CDR3 coding sequence is TGTGCCAGCAGTTCATCCCCAGGGGATACGCAGTATTTT. The variable domain in full, completed from reference TRBV7-9 and TRBJ2-3, reads DTGVSQNPRHKITKRGQNVTFRCDPISEHNRLYWYRQTLGQGPEFLTYFQNEAQLEKSRLLSDRFSAERPKGSFSTLEIQRTEQGDSAMYLCASSSSPGDTQYFGPGTRLTVL.

The chain carries TRBV18 and TRBJ2-7, with 13 bases identical to TRBD2. Trimming at V came to 4 bases and at J to 4 bases, leaving 1 base not matched to a gene. The CDR3 covers 14 residues. The germline gives CDR1 KGHSH, CDR2 LQKENI. The CDR3 DNA reads TGTGCCAGCTCACGGACTAGCGGGAGATACGAGCAGTACTTC. Translating it yields CASSRTSGRYEQYF.

The J gene is TRBJ1-2, the V gene TRBV18; 11 bases are shared with TRBD1. V was pared by 3 bases and J by 8 bases, with 5 bases of the junction left unmatched. Germline assignment: CDR1 KGHSH and CDR2 LQKENI. The CDR3 covers 14 residues. The CDR3 region has the DNA TGTGCCAGCTCACCTGGGACAGGGGGGGTCGGCTACACCTTC. Its protein is CASSPGTGGVGYTF.

This clone showed up just a few times. The chain recombines TRBV4-2 with TRBJ2-5; 14 positions agree with TRBD2. Germline V gene data show CDR1 as LGHNA and CDR2 as YNFKEQ. The CDR3 contains 17 residues. V was clipped by 4 bases and J by 1 base; unmatched bases: 5. CDR3 nucleotide sequence: TGTGCCAGCAGCCCGGGACTAGCGGGGGCGATCCAAGAGACCCAGTACTTC. Its protein is CASSPGLAGAIQETQYF.